One and the same sample provided the 23 T cell receptor beta chains below, sequenced in a study of molecular identifiers for immune sequencing clone quantification (dated by TCRdb to 2016 to 2019). The library was made by PCR. The sample was run on a NextSeq 500. TCRdb itself trimmed the public reads at Q25 with fastp, ran MiXCR and retained productive beta chains. Merged by CDR3 protein, the rows form single entries marked with the most common genes and DNA. The sample profile shows 490,000 or so distinct CDR3 sequences; around 25% of them were found once. The ten largest clones represent around 0.78% of the sample. The specimen sequenced was naive CD8+ T cells from blood, with Jurkat cell RNA spiked in. Explained via the paper, the cell subset or site label denotes: FACS-sorted CD8+CD4-CCR7+CD45RA+ naive T cells. These receptors came from a human donor in good health. Some libraries in this study had Jurkat cell RNA spiked in.

Only a few counts were recorded for this clonotype. This chain joins TRBV12-3 or TRBV12-4 and TRBJ2-1; D is possibly TRBD1 (5 bases). The CDR3 contains 15 residues. With 5 bases removed from V and 3 bases from J, the gap between germline ends came to 14 bases. The CDR3 nucleotides are TGTGCCAGCAGTCCCCAGTTAGGGGACTACAATGAGCAGTTCTTC. Translating gives CASSPQLGDYNEQFF.

The table lists this clonotype with a few counts. The J gene is TRBJ2-7, the V gene TRBV15; TRBD1 is a possible D gene (5 bases). V lost 0 bases, J lost 5 bases, and 14 bases lay in between. CDR3 length: 15 residues. CDR1 and CDR2 (germline): LNHNV, YYDKDF (reference sequence). CDR3 sequence (DNA): TGTGCCACCAGCAGAGATCCCATGGCGGACAACGAGCAGTACTTC. This encodes CATSRDPMADNEQYF.

This clonotype has at least ten counts. The chain joins TRBV29-1 to TRBJ2-3; 9 bases agree with TRBD1. Germline V gives CDR1 SQVTM, CDR2 ANQGSEA. Losses at the gene ends were 5 bases for V and 4 bases for J; bases not matched to a gene: 7. The CDR3 has 14 amino acids. The CDR3 DNA sequence: TGCAGCGTTTTTTGGGACAGGGTGGCAGATACGCAGTATTTT. Translated: CSVFWDRVADTQYF.

This clonotype was seen more than once but under ten times. The rearrangement joins TRBV12-3 or TRBV12-4 to TRBJ2-1; weak D call: TRBD2 (6 bases). This CDR3 is built from 17 residues. V was pared by 2 bases and J by 0 bases, with 14 bases between. DNA of the CDR3: TGTGCCAGCAGTTTATCCGGGGGTACGAGCTCCTACAATGAGCAGTTCTTC. Its protein product is CASSLSGGTSSYNEQFF.

The CDR3, as DNA: TGTGCCAGCAGCTTATTGAGGCGTCGGGACAGAATGAACACTGAAGCTTTCTTT. Protein sequence: CASSLLRRRDRMNTEAFF. The rearrangement links TRBV7-3 to TRBJ1-1, with 7 nucleotides matching TRBD1. The J segment lost 0 bases and the V segment lost 2 bases, leaving 12 bases of the junction unmatched. The germline V gene has CDR1 SGHTA and CDR2 FQGTGA. The CDR3 covers 18 residues. Drawing the rest from reference TRBV7-3 and TRBJ1-1, the complete variable domain is GAGVSQTPSNKVTEKGKYVELRCDPISGHTALYWYRQSLGQGPEFLIYFQGTGAADDSGLPNDRFFAVRPEGSVSTLKIQRTERGDSAVYLCASSLLRRRDRMNTEAFFGQGTRLTVV.

Ten or more counts support this clonotype. The J gene is TRBJ1-2, the V gene TRBV12-3 or TRBV12-4; D unresolved. CDR3 length equals 16 residues. V lost 5 bases, J lost 1 base, and 17 bases lay in between. The CDR3 loop reads CASSPHLMPHNYGYTF. The CDR3 coding sequence is TGTGCCAGCAGTCCCCATTTAATGCCTCATAACTATGGCTACACCTTC.

This clonotype was recorded many times. The chain joins TRBV28 to TRBJ1-5; tentative D call: TRBD1 (6 bases). Germline V gives CDR1 MDHEN, CDR2 SYDVKM. CDR3 size: 15 residues. Trimming pared 2 bases from V and 5 bases from J, leaving 13 bases between. The CDR3 spells CASSLQGFLYQPQHF. The CDR3 bases are TGTGCCAGCAGTTTACAGGGGTTTCTTTATCAGCCCCAGCATTTT.

This clonotype has just a few counts. The chain uses TRBV27 and TRBJ2-7; tentative D call: TRBD2 (6 bases). Trimming removed 3 bases from V and 0 bases from J, with 12 bases in between. CDR3 length: 15 amino acids. CDR1 is MNHEY and CDR2 is SMNVEV in the germline V gene (reference sequence). The CDR3 loop reads CASSLTGVNSYEQYF. In DNA, the CDR3 is TGTGCCAGCAGTTTGACGGGAGTAAACTCCTACGAGCAGTACTTC.

The chain employs TRBV20-1 and TRBJ1-4; D call uncertain. This CDR3 is built from 16 residues. Germline CDR1 and CDR2: DFQATT and SNEGSKA (reference sequence). Trimming left V 3 bases short and J 0 bases short, with 14 bases between. The CDR3 sequence: CSARGRAEATNEKLFF. CDR3 in DNA: TGCAGTGCTAGGGGTAGGGCAGAAGCAACTAATGAAAAACTGTTTTTT.

The chain couples TRBV29-1 to TRBJ2-5, with D possibly being TRBD2 (6 bases). CDR1 and CDR2 (germline): SQVTM, ANQGSEA. CDR3 length: 19 residues. V dropped 2 bases and J dropped 5 bases, with 30 bases sitting between them. DNA of the CDR3: TGCAGCGTTGAAAAGTACAGGAGGGCCGGTCGGGGGTTTAGCGAGACCCAGTACTTC. Amino acid sequence: CSVEKYRRAGRGFSETQYF.

A single count supports this clonotype. This likely comes from a read error, as the CDR3 has no conserved phenylalanine or tryptophan at its end. The V call is TRBV30, the J call TRBJ2-3, with D possibly being TRBD1 (6 bases). Trimming left V 4 bases short and J 6 bases short, with 14 bases between. This CDR3 has 13 residues. CDR1 GTSNPN and CDR2 SVGIG come from the germline V gene (reference sequence). CDR3: CAWNPTGGDTQYL. The DNA of the CDR3 is TGTGCCTGGAATCCGACAGGCGGGGATACGCAGTATCTT.

The genes are TRBV5-5 and TRBJ1-1; D is uncertain. Germline CDR1 and CDR2: SGHKS and YYEKEE (reference sequence). The CDR3 loop spans 12 amino acids. Trimming shortened V by 0 bases and J by 10 bases, and 10 bases separated the two germline ends. The CDR3 sequence is CASSLGGLGAFF. DNA of the CDR3: TGTGCCAGCAGCTTGGGGGGTTTAGGAGCTTTCTTT.

This clonotype came up a few times. J is TRBJ2-7 and V is TRBV20-1; 8 bases map to TRBD1. CDR1 and CDR2 (germline): DFQATT, SNEGSKA (reference sequence). The CDR3 has 17 residues. J gave up 4 bases and V 3 bases, and 17 bases lay outside the gene matches. The chain's CDR3 is CSASPEGQAFPEYEQYF. In DNA, the CDR3 is TGCAGTGCTAGCCCCGAGGGACAGGCTTTCCCAGAGTACGAGCAGTACTTC.

A note on this clonotype: The germline gene is not matched at one end of the junction; a read error may be the cause. The chain carries TRBV12-3 or TRBV12-4 and TRBJ2-3, with 13 nucleotides matching TRBD2. CDR3 length: 14 residues. The CDR3 sequence: CASGTSGAPDSQYF. In DNA, the CDR3 is TGTGCCAGTGGGACTAGCGGGGCCCCAGATTCGCAGTATTTT.

This clonotype has a count of ten or more. This sequence joins TRBV7-8 and TRBJ1-6; TRBD1 agrees at 9 bases. Per germline, CDR1 SGHVS and CDR2 FQNEAQ. CDR3 length equals 15 residues. Unmatched junction bases numbered 6, after V lost 3 bases and J lost 9 bases. The CDR3 DNA follows: TGTGCCAGCAGCTTCGTGGACAGGGGAAGTTCACCCCTCCACTTT. The encoded protein is CASSFVDRGSSPLHF.

The sample holds many counts of this clonotype. The V and J genes are TRBV12-3 or TRBV12-4 and TRBJ2-7; no clear D. V was cut by 5 bases and J by 3 bases, with 8 bases left in between. The CDR3 is 12 amino acids. This CDR3 is CASSQTRYEQYF. As DNA, the CDR3 is TGTGCCAGCAGTCAAACCCGCTACGAGCAGTACTTC.

Worth noting for this clonotype: This may come from a read error, since a much larger clone is one base off. V and J are TRBV12-3 or TRBV12-4 and TRBJ2-5; 7 bases map to TRBD2. The CDR3 consists of 14 residues. This chain's CDR3 is CARSWGGGMETQYF. In DNA form, the CDR3 reads TGTGCCAGGAGTTGGGGCGGGGGTATGGAGACCCAGTACTTC.

This clonotype was recorded at least ten times. The rearrangement joins TRBV5-1 to TRBJ2-7; no clear D. This CDR3 is 13 amino acids long. The germline V and J ends were trimmed by 7 bases and 1 base, with 12 bases remaining between them. Germline V CDR1 and CDR2: SGHRS, YFSETQ. The CDR3 sequence: CASGPLTSYEQYF. The CDR3, as DNA: TGCGCCAGCGGCCCGTTGACTTCCTACGAGCAGTACTTC.

This clonotype was detected only a few times. The chain joins TRBV20-1 to TRBJ1-3; no reliable D call. V lost 1 base and J lost 6, with 13 bases in between. Germline V gene lookup returns CDR1 DFQATT and CDR2 SNEGSKA (reference sequence). The CDR3 contains 14 residues. This chain's CDR3 is CSARVPVLENTIYF. CDR3 DNA sequence: TGCAGTGCTAGAGTTCCCGTGCTGGAAAACACCATATATTTT.

Remarks on this clonotype: The junction does not match germline at one end; this may be a read error. CDR3 sequence: CARSVAESNQPQHF. CDR3 DNA sequence: TGTGCCCGCAGCGTCGCGGAAAGCAATCAGCCCCAGCATTTT. The chain recombines TRBV9 with TRBJ1-5; D ambiguous. There are 14 residues in the CDR3. The germline V gene encodes CDR1 SGDLS and CDR2 YYNGEE.

The V gene is TRBV30, the J gene TRBJ1-1, with a tentative D call TRBD1 (5 bases). CDR1 GTSNPN and CDR2 SVGIG come from the germline V gene (reference sequence). The CDR3 is 13 residues long. Trimming removed 2 bases at V and 8 bases at J, with 15 bases between. CDR3: CAWSSAGGEEAFF. The CDR3 DNA sequence: TGTGCCTGGAGTAGCGCAGGAGGGGAGGAAGCTTTCTTT.

Regarding this clonotype: At one of its ends the junction is not consistent with the germline gene, which may arise from a read error. This chain links TRBV4-1 with TRBJ2-7; 10 positions agree with TRBD2. Germline V gene lookup returns CDR1 MGHRA and CDR2 YSYEKL. The CDR3 extends over 15 amino acids. The CDR3 loop is CASRQRTSGPYEQYF. The CDR3, as DNA: TGCGCCAGCCGCCAAAGGACTAGCGGCCCCTACGAGCAGTACTTC.

The V call is TRBV4-1, the J call TRBJ1-1; the D is unclear. The CDR3 is 14 amino acids. V lost 1 base and J lost 0, with 6 bases in between. Germline CDR1 is MGHRA and CDR2 is YSYEKL. The CDR3 region is CASSQVNVNTEAFF. The DNA of the CDR3 is TGCGCCAGCAGCCAAGTGAACGTGAACACTGAAGCTTTCTTT.